This T cell receptor beta chain was recorded in a study of blood T cell repertoires in COVID-19. Turning to the study itself: There were acute and convalescent COVID-19 samples, and they came from the United States, Italy and Spain. PBMCs, B-cell-depleted T cells, or T cells were the source of the cDNA or gDNA that made up the material.

Germline V CDR1 and CDR2: SEHNR, FQNEAQ (reference sequence). V shed 1 base and J shed 8 bases, with 14 bases lying between them. This CDR3 is 15 amino acids long. The authors' processing: Amplified reference gene primers provided the basis for estimating nucleated cell counts. Libraries were prepared by immunoSEQ multiplex PCR; TCRdb keeps only in-frame clonotypes and omits some of them. V, J and clone size are those of that table, while D and trimming were read from the DNA. The sample yields about 160,000 clones, 85% to 90% seen once. The sequenced sample consisted of peripheral blood. The origin of this receptor is a man aged 50 to 59 with active or convalescent COVID-19. The genes are TRBV7-9 and TRBJ1-4, with D possibly being TRBD1 (5 bases). The CDR3, as DNA: TGTGCCAGCAGCTTAGAGGGGAGGATAGGAGAAAAACTGTTTTTT. Protein: CASSLEGRIGEKLFF.